One and the same sample provided the 10 T cell receptor beta chains below, sequenced in a study of Ad26.COV2.S vaccination and SARS-CoV-2 variants. Treatment specified: some 20 received Ad26.COV2.S at low or high dose, single or two shots; about 5 received placebo; per-sample allocation not given. Sampling took place 63 days after the first vaccine or placebo injection. TCRdb's table, derived via immunoSEQ multiplex PCR, lists solely in-frame clones and lacks some. The profile shows hundreds of thousands of clones, roughly 89% of them singletons. The source material was peripheral blood, sampled in a trial of Ad26.COV2.S vaccine versus placebo. These receptors were obtained from a person between 18 and 65 years old who received the Ad26.COV2.S COVID-19 vaccine or a placebo.

This chain links TRBV7-2 with TRBJ2-2; D is undetermined. The CDR3 is made up of 15 amino acids. Trimming took off 3 bases at V and 7 bases at J, with 15 bases between the two ends. Germline CDR1 SGHTA, CDR2 FQGNSA. CDR3 amino acids: CASSFQVGRDGELFF. CDR3 coding DNA: TGTGCCAGCAGCTTCCAGGTGGGAAGAGACGGGGAGCTGTTTTTT.

The rearrangement joins TRBV6-2 or TRBV6-3 to TRBJ1-1, with a tentative D call TRBD1 (5 bases). Trimming took off 2 bases at V and 4 bases at J, with 11 bases between the two ends. The CDR3 totals 14 residues. Germline CDR1 reads MNHEY; CDR2 reads SVGEGT. The CDR3: CASSYRSGGTEAFF. DNA for the CDR3: TGTGCCAGCAGTTACCGCTCGGGGGGCACTGAAGCTTTCTTT.

This clone occurred a few times. The V call is TRBV9, the J call TRBJ2-2; D unresolved. CDR1 and CDR2 (germline): SGDLS, YYNGEE. Trimming removed 0 bases from V and 7 bases from J, with 7 bases in between. The CDR3 consists of 13 residues. The CDR3 nucleotides read TGTGCCAGCAGCGTAGGAGGATTCGGGGAGCTGTTTTTT. Its protein is CASSVGGFGELFF.

The CDR3 is CSASYTGLATDTQYF. The CDR3 coding sequence is TGCAGTGCTAGTTATACCGGACTAGCCACAGATACGCAGTATTTT. The gene calls are TRBV20-1 and TRBJ2-3; TRBD2 matches 8 bases. V was pared by 3 bases and J by 2 bases, with 7 bases of the junction left unmatched. The CDR3 is 15 residues long. From germline, CDR1 is DFQATT and CDR2 SNEGSKA (reference sequence).

The rearrangement joins TRBV6-2 or TRBV6-3 to TRBJ2-5; D remains ambiguous. V shed 2 bases and J shed 1 base, with 5 bases lying between them. This CDR3 comprises 13 residues. Germline CDR1 and CDR2: MNHEY and SVGEGT. CDR3 in amino acids: CASSYLGQETQYF. DNA of the CDR3: TGTGCCAGCAGTTACCTGGGCCAAGAGACCCAGTACTTC.

V usage is TRBV7-3 and J usage is TRBJ2-7; TRBD1 matches at 10 bases. V trimming: 5 bases; J trimming: 5 bases; junction bases outside the gene matches: 9. The CDR3 loop spans 15 amino acids. Germline loops: CDR1 SGHTA, CDR2 FQGTGA. The CDR3 sequence is CASSLPMGTGDEQYV. The CDR3 nucleotides read TGTGCCAGCAGCCTTCCCATGGGGACAGGGGACGAGCAGTACGTC.

J is TRBJ2-3 and V is TRBV24-1; possibly TRBD1 or TRBD2 for D (5 bases each). Deletions cut 6 bases from V and 4 bases from J, with 16 bases between. The germline V gene has CDR1 KGHDR and CDR2 SFDVKD. The CDR3 is 15 amino acids. This chain's CDR3 is CATSLSGLGPDTQYF. The CDR3 nucleotides are TGTGCCACCAGTCTCTCAGGACTGGGGCCAGATACGCAGTATTTT.

The chain couples TRBV10-3 to TRBJ1-2; D ambiguous. There are 15 residues in the CDR3. Between the trimmed V and J ends, which lost 3 bases and 4 bases, there was a span of 15 bases. Germline CDR1 ENHRY, CDR2 SYGVKD. The CDR3 protein is CAISDDIPGSYGYTF. DNA for the CDR3: TGTGCCATCAGTGACGACATTCCAGGAAGCTATGGCTACACCTTC.

The V call is TRBV7-9, the J call TRBJ1-4; D is ambiguous. The CDR3 consists of 15 residues. Looked up from germline, CDR1 is SEHNR and CDR2 is FQNEAQ (reference sequence). V gave up 5 bases and J gave up 4 bases, with 14 bases separating them. Here the CDR3 DNA reads TGTGCCAGCAGCCTCAGACGGACCGGTAATGAAAAACTGTTTTTT. Residues: CASSLRRTGNEKLFF.

The gene calls are TRBV10-2 and TRBJ2-5; tentatively, D is TRBD1 (5 bases). CDR1 and CDR2 from the germline V gene are WSHSY and SAAADI. The length of the CDR3 is 13 residues. V was shortened by 6 bases and J by 1 base, with 9 bases between the two germline ends. The CDR3 DNA sequence: TGCGCCAGCAGGTGGGGCCTCCAAGAGACCCAGTACTTC. Protein sequence: CASRWGLQETQYF.